A single sample gave rise to the 26 T cell receptor beta chains below, sequenced in a study of CD8 T cells in ankylosing spondylitis. Study findings and constraints: The study identified a TCR beta motif of several highly homologous variants that appeared characteristic of ankylosing spondylitis blood.

TCRdb itself ran the 5' RACE reads through MiXCR, one entry per CDR3 protein. The table shows about 800,000 distinct CDR3 sequences, with about 11% occurring only once. These receptors' antigens are unknown. Sequenced material: blood, either unsorted or a sorted T cell fraction (not recorded which). The receptors originated from a male donor with ankylosing spondylitis.

This chain uses TRBV11-1 with TRBJ2-1; 15 bases are shared with TRBD2. V was pared by 5 bases and J by 3 bases, with 8 bases of the junction left unmatched. The CDR3 runs to 18 residues. Germline V gives CDR1 SGHAT, CDR2 FQDESV (reference sequence). CDR3 coding DNA: TGTGCCAGCAGCCTGGGACTAGCGGGGGGCAGGGTCTACAATGAGCAGTTCTTC. Amino acids: CASSLGLAGGRVYNEQFF.

There are a few counts of this clonotype. The gene calls are TRBV7-2 and TRBJ2-5; 7 bases align to TRBD2. The CDR3 is made up of 15 amino acids. V shed 3 bases and J 4 bases; nucleotides not matched to a gene: 8. Germline CDR1 and CDR2: SGHTA and FQGNSA. In nucleotides, the CDR3 is TGTGCCAGCAGCTTTGGCGGGGGAGAGGTAGAGACCCAGTACTTC. This sequence encodes CASSFGGGEVETQYF.

The chain recombines TRBV21-1 with TRBJ2-6; the table names TRBD1, a call not compared with the DNA. TRBV21-1 is assigned pseudogene status. The CDR3 is 16 residues long. The CDR3 nucleotides read TGTGCCAGCAGCGCGAAGGGGGCGGCAGGGGCCAACGTCCTGACTTTC. Translated: CASSAKGAAGANVLTF.

The chain has TRBV7-2 and TRBJ1-2; D is undetermined. The CDR3 is 15 residues long. The V end was cut by 4 bases, the J end by 5 bases, with 17 bases between. Germline CDR1 SGHTA, CDR2 FQGNSA. CDR3 region: CASSYFPAGIYGYTF. The CDR3 nucleotides read TGTGCCAGCAGCTACTTCCCTGCAGGCATATATGGCTACACCTTC.

This clonotype occurred many times. The rearrangement joins TRBV7-9 to TRBJ1-1; D may be TRBD1 (5 bases). CDR1 is SEHNR, CDR2 FQNEAQ, per germline (reference sequence). The CDR3 loop spans 13 amino acids. Between the trimmed V and J ends, which lost 1 base and 7 bases, there was a span of 10 bases. CDR3 residues: CASSLDQGIEAFF. The CDR3, as DNA: TGTGCCAGCAGCTTAGACCAGGGAATTGAAGCTTTCTTT.

The V and J genes are TRBV5-1 and TRBJ2-7; D remains ambiguous. Germline lookup yields CDR1 SGHRS and CDR2 YFSETQ. V was pared by 4 bases and J by 4 bases, with 9 bases between. CDR3 length: 12 amino acids. CDR3 sequence: CASSVGPYEQYF. CDR3 nucleotide sequence: TGCGCCAGCAGCGTCGGACCTTACGAGCAGTACTTC.

The V and J genes are TRBV7-9 and TRBJ2-3, with D uncertain. Trimming took 5 bases from V and 2 from J, leaving 14 bases between them. The CDR3 spans 15 residues. Germline V gene lookup returns CDR1 SEHNR and CDR2 FQNEAQ (reference sequence). The CDR3, as DNA: TGTGCCAGCAGCGCCGCAGGTCGGTACACAGATACGCAGTATTTT. Translation gives CASSAAGRYTDTQYF.

V and J are TRBV30 and TRBJ2-7, with D perhaps TRBD2 (6 bases). This CDR3 has 12 residues. Trimming stripped 7 bases from V and 6 bases from J, with 16 bases between. Germline-derived CDR1 and CDR2 are GTSNPN and SVGIG (reference sequence). Here the CDR3 reads CAYRTGTSEQYF. CDR3 sequence (DNA): TGTGCCTACCGGACGGGGACTTCCGAGCAGTACTTC. Based on the CDR3 plus reference TRBV30 and TRBJ2-7, the full variable domain is SQTIHQWPATLVQPVGSPLSLECTVEGTSNPNLYWYRQAAGRGLQLLFYSVGIGQISSEVPQNLSASRPQDRQFILSSKKLLLSDSGFYLCAYRTGTSEQYFGPGTRLTVT.

This clonotype was recorded at least ten times. The chain combines TRBV4-3 with TRBJ2-7; 7 nucleotides match TRBD2. V lost 0 bases, J lost 1 base, and 6 bases stayed unmatched. Germline-derived CDR1 and CDR2 are LGHNA and YSLEER. This CDR3 spans 16 amino acids. CDR3 loop: CASSQDRSGGSYEQYF. As DNA, the CDR3 is TGCGCCAGCAGCCAAGATAGATCGGGGGGTTCCTACGAGCAGTACTTC.

This clonotype was seen many times. This chain uses TRBV10-3 with TRBJ2-3; no definite D call. This CDR3 spans 15 amino acids. Trimming removed 2 bases from V and 5 bases from J, with 14 bases in between. The germline V gene has CDR1 ENHRY and CDR2 SYGVKD. CDR3 residues: CAISEGPNPRDTQYF. The CDR3 bases are TGTGCCATCAGTGAGGGACCGAACCCCAGAGATACGCAGTATTTT.

This sequence joins TRBV5-1 and TRBJ2-5; TRBD2 aligns across 11 bases. Losses at the gene ends were 1 base for V and 2 bases for J; bases not matched to a gene: 4. In germline, CDR1 is SGHRS, CDR2 YFSETQ. The CDR3 is 16 residues long. The CDR3 DNA follows: TGCGCCAGCAGCTTGTGGGGACTAGCGGTACAAGAGACCCAGTACTTC. Residues: CASSLWGLAVQETQYF. Complete variable domain (other parts from reference TRBV5-1 and TRBJ2-5): KAGVTQTPRYLIKTRGQQVTLSCSPISGHRSVSWYQQTPGQGLQFLFEYFSETQRNKGNFPGRFSGRQFSNSRSEMNVSTLELGDSALYLCASSLWGLAVQETQYFGPGTRLLVL.

This clonotype was seen repeatedly, ten times or more. The chain is built from TRBV7-2 and TRBJ2-1; 11 bases fit TRBD2. The junction had 0 bases not matched to a gene; V was cut back by 5 bases and J by 0 bases. Germline V gene data show CDR1 as SGHTA and CDR2 as FQGNSA. The CDR3 is made up of 15 amino acids. The CDR3 sequence: CASSTSGSSYNEQFF. CDR3 bases: TGTGCCAGCAGCACTAGCGGGAGCTCCTACAATGAGCAGTTCTTC.

This clonotype was detected only a few times. This chain uses TRBV5-1 with TRBJ1-2; no definite D call. CDR1 and CDR2 (germline): SGHRS, YFSETQ. The CDR3 totals 12 residues. The V and J ends lost 4 bases and 6 bases respectively, with 10 bases between them. The CDR3 bases are TGCGCCAGCAGCCTTCCGGAGAATGGCTACACCTTC. It translates to CASSLPENGYTF.

This clonotype came up many times. One end of the junction varies from germline; a read error may be responsible. The J gene is TRBJ2-3, the V gene TRBV29-1, with D possibly TRBD1 on 5 matching bases. CDR1 is SQVTM, CDR2 ANQGSEA, per germline. This CDR3 spans 14 amino acids. The CDR3 spells CSVEDSPSTDTQYF. The CDR3 nucleotides are TGCAGCGTAGAAGACAGCCCAAGCACAGATACGCAGTATTTT.

This clonotype was seen only a few times. The genes are TRBV10-3 and TRBJ2-1; 7 nucleotides agree with TRBD1. The length of the CDR3 is 16 residues. The V gene's germline CDR1 is ENHRY and CDR2 SYGVKD. The V gene end was trimmed by 6 bases and the J gene end by 4 bases; junction bases not matched to a gene: 12. This chain's CDR3 is CAISQRSGTEYNEQFF. The CDR3 DNA follows: TGTGCCATCAGCCAAAGGTCCGGGACAGAGTACAATGAGCAGTTCTTC.

The chain uses TRBV7-2 and TRBJ1-3, with D possibly being TRBD1 (6 bases). The CDR3 spans 14 residues. Per germline, CDR1 SGHTA and CDR2 FQGNSA. Between the trimmed V and J ends, which lost 5 bases and 2 bases, there was a span of 10 bases. The chain's CDR3 is CASSHGGPGNTIYF. The CDR3 DNA is TGTGCCAGCAGCCACGGGGGCCCTGGAAACACCATATATTTT.

The rearrangement links TRBV6-5 to TRBJ2-5; perhaps TRBD1 as D (7 bases). The V gene lost 0 bases and the J gene lost 5 bases, with 13 bases spanning the gap. Germline loops: CDR1 MNHEY, CDR2 SVGAGI. The CDR3 length is 15 residues. CDR3 region: CASSYSVAGGETQYF. For the CDR3, the DNA is TGTGCCAGCAGTTACTCTGTGGCAGGGGGGGAGACCCAGTACTTC.

This clonotype was seen a few times. The chain is built from TRBV7-9 and TRBJ2-7; possible D gene TRBD1, 5 bases. Deletions cut 3 bases from V and 1 base from J, with 16 bases between. Germline lookup yields CDR1 SEHNR and CDR2 FQNEAQ (reference sequence). This CDR3 contains 16 residues. The CDR3 here is CASSFRGDRFSYEQYF. The CDR3 DNA reads TGTGCCAGCAGCTTTAGGGGTGACCGATTTTCCTACGAGCAGTACTTC.

This clonotype was observed a handful of times. The chain couples TRBV5-1 to TRBJ1-2; D is uncertain. Per the germline V gene, CDR1 is SGHRS and CDR2 is YFSETQ. The CDR3 loop spans 12 amino acids. V was clipped by 1 base and J by 11 bases, with 12 bases between them. This CDR3 reads CASSLPDGPYTF. As DNA, the CDR3 is TGCGCCAGCAGCTTGCCCGACGGCCCGTACACCTTC.

This rearrangement joins TRBV7-2 to TRBJ2-2, with D possibly matching TRBD1 (6 bases). Deletions cut 5 bases from V and 3 bases from J, with 13 bases between. This CDR3 has 15 residues. CDR1 and CDR2 from the germline V gene are SGHTA and FQGNSA. The CDR3 sequence: CASSTTGFYTGELFF. The CDR3 nucleotides read TGTGCCAGCAGCACAACAGGGTTTTACACCGGGGAGCTGTTTTTT.

CDR3 loop: CSARVAGALETQYF. In DNA form, the CDR3 reads TGCAGTGCTAGAGTTGCGGGGGCTTTGGAGACCCAGTACTTC. The gene calls are TRBV20-1 and TRBJ2-5; possibly TRBD2 for D (7 bases). This CDR3 region has 14 residues. V dropped 1 base and J dropped 5 bases, with 14 bases sitting between them. Germline-derived CDR1 and CDR2 are DFQATT and SNEGSKA (reference sequence).

This clonotype appeared many times. The chain uses TRBV20-1 and TRBJ2-3; tentative D call: TRBD1 (6 bases). Trimming removed 3 bases from V and 0 bases from J, with 19 bases in between. CDR1 is DFQATT, CDR2 SNEGSKA, per germline (reference sequence). The CDR3 consists of 17 residues. The chain's CDR3 is CSASRIYGTFSTDTQYF. CDR3 DNA sequence: TGCAGTGCTAGCCGAATCTACGGGACATTTAGCACAGATACGCAGTATTTT.

This clonotype was seen a few times. This sequence joins TRBV29-1 and TRBJ1-4, with D possibly TRBD1 on 6 matching bases. Germline V gene sequence: CDR1 SQVTM, CDR2 ANQGSEA. This CDR3 spans 13 amino acids. V lost 4 bases, J lost 7 bases, and 13 bases lay in between. Written as DNA, the CDR3 is TGCAGCGTTGGGGGACACCAGTCTGAAAAACTGTTTTTT. It translates to CSVGGHQSEKLFF.

This clonotype was counted only a few times. The chain has TRBV7-9 and TRBJ2-5, with unresolved D. The CDR3 has 15 amino acids. V lost 1 base, J lost 1 base, and 10 bases lay in between. The V gene's germline CDR1 is SEHNR and CDR2 FQNEAQ (reference sequence). CDR3 amino acids: CASSLGTQIQETQYF. The CDR3 DNA reads TGTGCCAGCAGCTTAGGTACTCAGATCCAAGAGACCCAGTACTTC.

In this sample, this clonotype turned up a few times. V is TRBV7-2 and J is TRBJ2-4, with D perhaps TRBD1 (6 bases). The V gene lost 5 bases and the J gene lost 0 bases, with 17 bases spanning the gap. Germline CDR1 reads SGHTA; CDR2 reads FQGNSA. The CDR3 contains 17 residues. The CDR3 DNA follows: TGTGCCAGCAGCCCTCATTCAGGGGCCCTAGCCAAAAACATTCAGTACTTC. Residues: CASSPHSGALAKNIQYF. The full variable domain, with the rest looked up from reference TRBV7-2 and TRBJ2-4, is GAGVSQSPSNKVTEKGKDVELRCDPISGHTALYWYRQSLGQGLEFLIYFQGNSAPDKSGLPSDRFSAERTGGSVSTLTIQRTQQEDSAVYLCASSPHSGALAKNIQYFGAGTRLSVL.

This clonotype occurred a few times. The chain carries TRBV20-1 and TRBJ2-3; maybe TRBD2 (5 bases). This CDR3 region has 15 residues. CDR1 DFQATT and CDR2 SNEGSKA come from the germline V gene (reference sequence). V was pared by 0 bases and J by 0 bases, with 10 bases between. The CDR3 loop is CSARDDSASTDTQYF. The CDR3 DNA follows: TGCAGTGCTAGAGATGATAGCGCTAGCACAGATACGCAGTATTTT.